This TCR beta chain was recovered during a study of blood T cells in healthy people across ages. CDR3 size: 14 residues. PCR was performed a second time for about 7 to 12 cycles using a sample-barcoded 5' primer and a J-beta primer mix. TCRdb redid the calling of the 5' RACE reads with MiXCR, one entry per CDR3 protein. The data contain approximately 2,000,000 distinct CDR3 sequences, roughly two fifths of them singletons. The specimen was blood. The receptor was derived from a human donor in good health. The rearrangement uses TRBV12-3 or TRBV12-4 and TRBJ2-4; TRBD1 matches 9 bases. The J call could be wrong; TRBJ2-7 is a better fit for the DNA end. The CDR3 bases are TGTGCCAGCACCCCGGGACAGGGAAGTAACGAGCAGTACTTC. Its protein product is CASTPGQGSNEQYF.